This TCR beta chain is from a study of OX40 agonist ivuxolimab in advanced cancers. In the study overall: Administration of intravenous ivuxolimab to patients occurred every 2 weeks at 0.01 to 10 mg/kg. Dose-escalation cases comprised hepatocellular carcinoma, melanoma, renal cell or head and neck cancer. Approximately 40% of patients had received prior checkpoint inhibitor therapy. Study observations and caveats: There were, on average, more expanded clones in CD8+ T cells than in CD4+.

This CDR3 is 12 amino acids long. Trimming took 2 bases from V and 10 from J; bases not matched to a gene: 4. Germline loops: CDR1 MNHNS, CDR2 SASEGT. This table comes from immunoSEQ multiplex PCR, and its TCRdb copy is limited to in-frame clones, with some not included. This table has about 90,000 clones, roughly nine tenths appearing once. This clone appeared a few times. Its antigen is unidentified. The sequencing here drew on CD4+ or CD8+ T cells sorted from blood, taken in a trial of the OX40 agonist ivuxolimab. The sequence was collected from an adult with an advanced solid tumor such as melanoma, head and neck, liver or kidney cancer. The rearrangement links TRBV6-1 to TRBJ1-2; 7 nucleotides line up with TRBD1. This CDR3 is CASSEPKGAYTF. DNA for the CDR3: TGTGCCAGCAGTGAACCGAAGGGGGCCTACACCTTC.